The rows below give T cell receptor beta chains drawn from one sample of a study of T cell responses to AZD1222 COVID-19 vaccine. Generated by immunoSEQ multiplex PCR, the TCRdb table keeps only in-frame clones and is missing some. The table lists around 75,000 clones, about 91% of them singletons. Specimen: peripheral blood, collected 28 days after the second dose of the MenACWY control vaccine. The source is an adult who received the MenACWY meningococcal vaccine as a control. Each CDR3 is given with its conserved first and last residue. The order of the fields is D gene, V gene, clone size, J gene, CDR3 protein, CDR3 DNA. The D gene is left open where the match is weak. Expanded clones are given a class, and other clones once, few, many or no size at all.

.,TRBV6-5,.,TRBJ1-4,CASSNGGYDEKLFF,TGTGCCAGCAGCAACGGGGGATACGATGAAAAACTGTTTTTT
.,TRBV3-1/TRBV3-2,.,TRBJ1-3,CASSPLRDYSGNTIYF,TGTGCCAGCAGCCCACTGAGGGATTACTCTGGAAACACCATATATTTT
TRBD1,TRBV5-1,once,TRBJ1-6,CASRGTPGQGGSPLHF,TGCGCCAGCAGGGGGACTCCGGGACAGGGGGGTTCACCCCTCCACTTT
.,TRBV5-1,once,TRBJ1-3,CASSLVPEAGNTIYF,TGCGCCAGCAGCTTGGTCCCCGAGGCTGGAAACACCATATATTTT
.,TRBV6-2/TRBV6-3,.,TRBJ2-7,CASSYKHDEQYF,TGTGCCAGCAGTTATAAACATGACGAGCAGTACTTC
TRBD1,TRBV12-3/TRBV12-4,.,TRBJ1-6,CASTTGASPLHF,TGTGCCAGCACCACAGGGGCTTCACCCCTCCACTTT
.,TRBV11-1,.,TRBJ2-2,CASSPGTMNTGELFF,TGTGCCAGCAGCCCCGGGACAATGAACACCGGGGAGCTGTTTTTT
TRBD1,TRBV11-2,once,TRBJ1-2,CASSWGQAIYGYTF,TGTGCCAGCAGCTGGGGACAGGCCATCTATGGCTACACCTTC
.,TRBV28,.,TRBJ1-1,CASSRSRTTEAFF,TGTGCCAGCAGCCGGTCAAGGACCACTGAAGCTTTCTTT
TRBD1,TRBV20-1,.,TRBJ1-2,CSASWLGQTNYGYTF,TGCAGTGCTAGTTGGTTGGGACAGACTAACTATGGCTACACCTTC